The next 21 T cell receptor beta chains were all read from a single sample in a study of T-cell memory formation after mild COVID-19. One entry per CDR3 protein results from TCRdb running MiXCR on the 5' RACE reads. Of 150,000 to 200,000 distinct CDR3 sequences listed, about 18% are singletons. Sequenced sample: PBMCs or a T cell subset sorted from them (not recorded which). The receptors were gathered from a man younger than 30 who had mild COVID-19 (a few samples of this study predate the infection). Cell type and time point are not known.

This sequence joins TRBV5-1 and TRBJ1-4, with TRBD1 matching over 8 bases. Germline V gene sequence: CDR1 SGHRS, CDR2 YFSETQ. The CDR3 is 15 residues long. After removal of 3 bases from V and 7 bases from J, the junction contained 8 bases not matched to a gene. CDR3 in DNA: TGCGCCAGCAGCTCGATAGGACAGGGCGGTGAAAAACTGTTTTTT. Protein sequence: CASSSIGQGGEKLFF.

This clonotype was detected a few times. This sequence joins TRBV5-5 and TRBJ1-1; D call uncertain. The CDR3 length is 17 residues. The V end was cut by 1 base, the J end by 0 bases, with 16 bases between. Germline V gene sequence: CDR1 SGHKS, CDR2 YYEKEE (reference sequence). The CDR3 DNA reads as TGTGCCAGCAGCTTGCTGACAACCGAGGCCATGAACACTGAAGCTTTCTTT. This codes for CASSLLTTEAMNTEAFF.

V and J are TRBV5-1 and TRBJ1-3; TRBD1 matches 7 bases. Germline CDR1 and CDR2: SGHRS and YFSETQ. This CDR3 contains 15 residues. V was pared by 5 bases and J by 2 bases, with 7 bases of the junction left unmatched. CDR3 region: CASSSTGVPGNTIYF. The CDR3 DNA sequence: TGCGCCAGCAGTTCTACAGGGGTCCCTGGAAACACCATATATTTT. The full variable domain, rest sourced from reference TRBV5-1 and TRBJ1-3, is KAGVTQTPRYLIKTRGQQVTLSCSPISGHRSVSWYQQTPGQGLQFLFEYFSETQRNKGNFPGRFSGRQFSNSRSEMNVSTLELGDSALYLCASSSTGVPGNTIYFGEGSWLTVV.

The rearrangement joins TRBV20-1 to TRBJ2-2; D remains ambiguous. Trimming pared 3 bases from V and 3 bases from J, leaving 8 bases between. CDR3 length: 13 residues. The germline gives CDR1 DFQATT, CDR2 SNEGSKA (reference sequence). The CDR3 sequence: CSASRQDTGELFF. CDR3 DNA: TGCAGTGCTAGCCGGCAGGACACCGGGGAGCTGTTTTTT.

This chain uses TRBV7-2 with TRBJ2-5; TRBD1 might be the D (5 bases). Trimming shortened V by 4 bases and J by 5 bases, and 8 bases separated the two germline ends. The V gene's germline CDR1 is SGHTA and CDR2 FQGNSA. The CDR3 has 12 amino acids. The CDR3 nucleotides read TGTGCCAGCAGCTCAGGGTCGGAGACCCAGTACTTC. Translation: CASSSGSETQYF.

The chain uses TRBV5-1 and TRBJ2-5; 8 bases are a match to TRBD1. V lost 4 bases to trimming and J lost 6 bases; unmatched junction nucleotides: 8. This CDR3 contains 14 residues. The V gene's germline CDR1 is SGHRS and CDR2 YFSETQ. This chain's CDR3 is CASSHDRGWKTQYF. The CDR3 nucleotides read TGCGCCAGCAGCCACGACAGGGGATGGAAGACCCAGTACTTC.

This clonotype occurred a few times. The chain couples TRBV4-3 to TRBJ1-3; 7 nucleotides match TRBD1. Losses at the gene ends were 1 base for V and 2 bases for J; bases not matched to a gene: 2. CDR1 and CDR2 from the germline V gene are LGHNA and YSLEER. The length of the CDR3 is 15 residues. In DNA form, the CDR3 reads TGCGCCAGCAGCCAAGGAGGGACAGCTGGAAACACCATATATTTT. Its translation: CASSQGGTAGNTIYF.

Note on this clonotype: Mismatch with germline at one junction end may stem from a read error. The CDR3 here is CATNRDTTGGNGYTF. Written as DNA, the CDR3 is TGTGCCACCAACAGAGATACAACAGGGGGAAATGGCTACACCTTC. V and J are TRBV15 and TRBJ1-2, with 8 bases identical to TRBD1. Germline V lookup: CDR1 LNHNV, CDR2 YYDKDF (reference sequence). The CDR3 has 15 amino acids.

The chain employs TRBV10-3 and TRBJ2-2; 8 bases fit TRBD1. The trim removed 7 bases at V and 2 bases at J, leaving 6 bases unmatched. The CDR3 has 15 residues. Germline CDR1 ENHRY, CDR2 SYGVKD. CDR3 in DNA: TGTGCCATCACGGGACAGGCGGATAACACCGGGGAGCTGTTTTTT. It translates to CAITGQADNTGELFF.

The sample holds a few counts of this clonotype. This sequence joins TRBV18 and TRBJ2-7; the match to TRBD1 covers 7 bases. The CDR3 is 13 residues long. Looked up from germline, CDR1 is KGHSH and CDR2 is LQKENI. After removal of 7 bases from V and 9 bases from J, the junction contained 12 bases not matched to a gene. Here the CDR3 reads CASWTGTPLWQYF. CDR3 nucleotides: TGTGCCAGCTGGACAGGTACCCCGCTTTGGCAGTACTTC. Complete variable domain (other parts from reference TRBV18 and TRBJ2-7): NAGVMQNPRHLVRRRGQEARLRCSPMKGHSHVYWYRQLPEEGLKFMVYLQKENIIDESGMPKERFSAEFPKEGPSILRIQQVVRGDSAAYFCASWTGTPLWQYFGPGTRLTVT.

This clonotype came up many times. The chain uses TRBV27 and TRBJ2-7, with D perhaps being TRBD1 or TRBD2 (6 bases each). The CDR3 totals 17 residues. The germline V gene encodes CDR1 MNHEY and CDR2 SMNVEV (reference sequence). Trimming left V 4 bases short and J 9 bases short, with 28 bases between. The CDR3 sequence is CASSSLVGGYHTTRQYF. CDR3 nucleotides: TGTGCCAGCAGTTCTTTGGTGGGGGGCTACCATACCACCCGGCAGTACTTC.

The V gene is TRBV2, the J gene TRBJ1-4; D remains unclear. The CDR3 is 13 amino acids. Trimming stripped 5 bases from V and 0 bases from J, with 4 bases between. Germline values: CDR1 SNHLY, CDR2 FYNNEI. CDR3 sequence: CASSPTTNEKLFF. CDR3 nucleotides: TGTGCCAGCAGTCCCACAACTAATGAAAAACTGTTTTTT.

The chain has TRBV7-9 and TRBJ2-4, with TRBD1 identical over 7 bases. The J segment lost 6 bases and the V segment lost 5 bases, leaving 10 bases of the junction unmatched. CDR3 length: 15 amino acids. The germline V gene encodes CDR1 SEHNR and CDR2 FQNEAQ (reference sequence). CDR3 residues: CASSPHRGFSNIQYF. The CDR3 DNA reads TGTGCCAGCAGCCCCCACAGGGGATTTTCAAACATTCAGTACTTC.

The rearrangement links TRBV4-2 to TRBJ2-5; 12 bases fit TRBD2. Germline V gives CDR1 LGHNA, CDR2 YNFKEQ. This CDR3 spans 16 amino acids. V shed 0 bases and J 4 bases; nucleotides not matched to a gene: 3. CDR3 sequence (DNA): TGTGCCAGCAGCCAAGATAGACTAGCGGGGGCAGAGACCCAGTACTTC. Residues: CASSQDRLAGAETQYF.

This clonotype was found many times. This rearrangement joins TRBV12-3 or TRBV12-4 to TRBJ1-4; TRBD1 might be the D (5 bases). This CDR3 is 14 amino acids long. The V end lost 6 bases, the J end lost 2 bases, and 10 bases lay between the germline ends. The CDR3 nucleotides are TGTGCCAGCAGCCGTCAGGGTACTAATGAAAAACTGTTTTTT. It is translated as CASSRQGTNEKLFF.

The chain combines TRBV6-2 or TRBV6-3 with TRBJ2-6; either TRBD1 or TRBD2 may fit D (5 bases each). CDR3 length equals 15 residues. Germline V gene data show CDR1 as MNHEY and CDR2 as SVGEGT. Trimming took 2 bases from V and 4 from J, leaving 9 bases between them. CDR3 nucleotide sequence: TGTGCCAGCAGTTACGAGGGACGCGGGGCCAACGTCCTGACTTTC. Translation: CASSYEGRGANVLTF.

This clonotype was counted at least ten times. The chain recombines TRBV10-2 with TRBJ2-5, with TRBD2 identical over 7 bases. V shed 7 bases, J shed 5 bases, and the junction held 7 bases outside the gene matches. Per germline, CDR1 WSHSY and CDR2 SAAADI. The CDR3 consists of 13 residues. The CDR3 coding sequence is TGCGCCAGCAAACTGAGCGGGGTTGAGACCCAGTACTTC. Translation gives CASKLSGVETQYF.

This clonotype was seen only once. Compared with germline, one end of the junction differs, possibly owing to a read error. The V gene is TRBV5-1, the J gene TRBJ2-3; TRBD2 matches 7 bases. The CDR3 consists of 14 residues. The germline V gene has CDR1 SGHRS and CDR2 YFSETQ. CDR3 DNA sequence: TGCGCCATCAGCTCCCTGGGGGGGATGGATACGCAGTATTTT. Its translation is CAISSLGGMDTQYF.

A few counts support this clonotype. The CDR3 protein is CASSSLARSTDTQYF. CDR3 nucleotides: TGTGCCAGCAGCTCATTAGCAAGGAGCACAGATACGCAGTATTTT. The rearrangement links TRBV7-3 to TRBJ2-3, with unresolved D. Germline CDR1 reads SGHTA; CDR2 reads FQGTGA. V gave up 4 bases and J gave up 0 bases, with 11 bases separating them. The length of the CDR3 is 15 residues.

This clonotype was seen repeatedly, ten times or more. V is TRBV7-9 and J is TRBJ1-1, with D possibly being TRBD1 (6 bases). The CDR3 totals 13 residues. Germline CDR1 and CDR2: SEHNR and FQNEAQ (reference sequence). V was clipped by 5 bases and J by 5 bases, with 12 bases between them. The CDR3 DNA is TGTGCCAGCAGCATAGAAGGGGGTACTGAAGCTTTCTTT. It encodes CASSIEGGTEAFF.

This clonotype was seen a handful of times. This rearrangement joins TRBV10-1 to TRBJ2-3; 7 nucleotides align to TRBD2. Germline V gene data show CDR1 as WNHNN and CDR2 as SYGVQD (reference sequence). After removal of 3 bases from V and 1 base from J, the junction contained 1 base not matched to a gene. The CDR3 is 14 amino acids. In DNA form, the CDR3 reads TGCGCCAGCAGTGACGCGGGGGGCACAGATACGCAGTATTTT. Translated, it gives CASSDAGGTDTQYF.